This entry lists 14 T cell receptor beta chains sequenced from one sample in a study of patients and donors after allogeneic stem cell transplantation. TCRdb reprocessed the RT-PCR reads via MiXCR and lists one record per CDR3 protein. The table lists around 150,000 distinct CDR3 sequences, about 30% of them singletons. Input material: blood, either unsorted or a sorted T cell fraction (not recorded which). The receptors were sampled from a human donor who was either an allogeneic HSCT recipient or a stem cell or donor lymphocyte infusion donor (not recorded which). It is not recorded whose cells these are; they may come from a transplant donor.

The chain has TRBV5-1 and TRBJ2-5; D is uncertain. V dropped 2 bases and J dropped 5 bases, with 25 bases sitting between them. Germline CDR1 and CDR2: SGHRS and YFSETQ. The CDR3 sequence is 18 residues long. CDR3 DNA: TGCGCCAGCAGCTTAACCTGGACCCTAGACCTTTCCCACGAGACCCAGTACTTC. As protein: CASSLTWTLDLSHETQYF.

V usage is TRBV20-1 and J usage is TRBJ2-7; the match to TRBD2 covers 10 bases. Trimming removed 3 bases from V and 2 bases from J; junction bases left unmatched: 10. There are 16 residues in the CDR3. The V gene's germline CDR1 is DFQATT and CDR2 SNEGSKA (reference sequence). In nucleotides, the CDR3 is TGCAGTGCTAGGGTCCCGGGACTAGCGCTCGCCTACGAGCAGTACTTC. Its protein is CSARVPGLALAYEQYF.

V usage is TRBV11-2 and J usage is TRBJ2-2; the D is unclear. Germline-derived CDR1 and CDR2 are SGHAT and FQNNGV. CDR3 length equals 16 residues. V lost 6 bases and J 1 base, leaving 15 bases between the germline ends. CDR3 coding DNA: TGTGCCAGCAGACTCCCCGGCAGCAAGAACACCGGGGAGCTGTTTTTT. Its translation: CASRLPGSKNTGELFF.

This rearrangement joins TRBV6-5 to TRBJ2-3; D remains unclear. V shed 6 bases and J shed 9 bases, with 16 bases lying between them. The CDR3 has 13 residues. CDR1 is MNHEY and CDR2 is SVGAGI in the germline V gene. The CDR3 region is CASRHRPYNTQYF. In nucleotides, the CDR3 is TGTGCCAGCAGACATAGGCCGTACAACACGCAGTATTTT.

This clonotype came up a few times. The J gene is TRBJ2-5, the V gene TRBV10-3, with 12 bases matching TRBD2. The CDR3 consists of 13 residues. With 10 bases clipped from V and 5 bases from J, the junction kept 5 bases outside the gene matches. Germline CDR1 and CDR2: ENHRY and SYGVKD. Written as DNA, the CDR3 is TGTGCCAGCGGACTAGCGGGAAGTGAGACCCAGTACTTC. Its protein product is CASGLAGSETQYF.

The sample holds a few counts of this clonotype. The chain combines TRBV6-5 with TRBJ2-6; D is perhaps TRBD1 (6 bases). There are 17 residues in the CDR3. CDR1 and CDR2 (germline): MNHEY, SVGAGI. Trimming removed 0 bases from V and 2 bases from J, with 11 bases in between. The CDR3 DNA is TGTGCCAGCAGTTACTCCTCGAACAGGGCTGGGGCCAACGTCCTGACTTTC. Amino acids: CASSYSSNRAGANVLTF.

The chain joins TRBV7-2 to TRBJ2-7, with TRBD1 identical over 8 bases. This CDR3 comprises 15 residues. J gave up 2 bases and V 4 bases, and 7 bases lay outside the gene matches. Germline CDR1 and CDR2: SGHTA and FQGNSA. This CDR3 is CASSSGTGIPYEQYF. The CDR3 DNA follows: TGTGCCAGCAGCTCGGGGACAGGTATCCCCTACGAGCAGTACTTC.

A few counts support this clonotype. The chain uses TRBV27 and TRBJ1-1; D is unresolved. Trimming pared 5 bases from V and 1 base from J, leaving 5 bases between. The V gene's germline CDR1 is MNHEY and CDR2 SMNVEV (reference sequence). The CDR3 is 12 amino acids. The CDR3 nucleotides are TGTGCCAGCAGTAAAGGGAACACTGAAGCTTTCTTT. Residues: CASSKGNTEAFF.

The chain has TRBV29-1 and TRBJ2-1; D assignment may be TRBD1 or TRBD2 (5 bases each). Trimming stripped 8 bases from V and 7 bases from J, with 18 bases between. Germline V gives CDR1 SQVTM, CDR2 ANQGSEA. This CDR3 is built from 13 residues. The DNA for the CDR3 is TGCAGCACGCGCGGGCAGGGCAGGAATGAGCAGTTCTTC. The encoded protein is CSTRGQGRNEQFF.

This sequence joins TRBV10-3 and TRBJ2-7; 11 positions agree with TRBD2. V lost 2 bases, J lost 9 bases, and 6 bases stayed unmatched. CDR1 and CDR2 from the germline V gene are ENHRY and SYGVKD. The CDR3 sequence is 14 residues long. The chain's CDR3 is CAISEGTSGRGQYF. The CDR3, as DNA: TGTGCCATCAGTGAGGGGACTAGCGGCCGCGGGCAGTACTTC.

Only a few counts were recorded for this clonotype. V gene TRBV15 combines with J gene TRBJ1-3, with D unclear. V lost 3 bases, J lost 0 bases, and 9 bases lay in between. This CDR3 is built from 15 residues. Germline lookup yields CDR1 LNHNV and CDR2 YYDKDF (reference sequence). DNA of the CDR3: TGTGCCACCAGCAGTGGAGTTCTCTCTGGAAACACCATATATTTT. Its translation is CATSSGVLSGNTIYF.

The rearrangement uses TRBV18 and TRBJ1-5; 12 nucleotides match TRBD1. Germline V gene sequence: CDR1 KGHSH, CDR2 LQKENI. The CDR3 length is 19 residues. The trim removed 4 bases at V and 0 bases at J, leaving 10 bases unmatched. In DNA form, the CDR3 reads TGTGCCAGCTCACTAACCGGGACAGGGGGCACATATAGCAATCAGCCCCAGCATTTT. Protein sequence: CASSLTGTGGTYSNQPQHF.

The chain joins TRBV5-5 to TRBJ1-1, with 12 bases aligning to TRBD1. This CDR3 comprises 16 residues. Germline CDR1 SGHKS, CDR2 YYEKEE (reference sequence). The J segment lost 4 bases and the V segment lost 4 bases, leaving 8 bases of the junction unmatched. The CDR3 DNA reads TGTGCCAGCAGCGAGGGACAGGGGGCGTGGGGCACTGAAGCTTTCTTT. This codes for CASSEGQGAWGTEAFF.

This clonotype has a count of ten or more. This rearrangement joins TRBV20-1 to TRBJ1-1; D is unclear. The V and J ends lost 5 bases and 1 base respectively, with 8 bases between them. Looked up from germline, CDR1 is DFQATT and CDR2 is SNEGSKA (reference sequence). The CDR3 contains 12 residues. The DNA of the CDR3 is TGCAGTGCTTCGGTCCCGAACACTGAAGCTTTCTTT. Protein: CSASVPNTEAFF.